A single sample gave rise to the 21 T cell receptor beta chains below, sequenced in a study of OX40 agonist ivuxolimab in advanced cancers. Assay: immunoSEQ multiplex PCR; the TCRdb copy retains only in-frame clones and omits some. The sample lists about 98,000 clones; 90% to 95% were seen once. The sample consisted of CD4+ or CD8+ T cells sorted from blood, taken in a trial of the OX40 agonist ivuxolimab. The receptors were gathered from an adult with an advanced solid tumor such as melanoma, head and neck, liver or kidney cancer.

The CDR3 DNA is TGTGCCTGGAGGGTTACCTTGACTAGCGGGGTTTCCTCCGGGGCCAACGTCCTGACTTTC. Its translation: CAWRVTLTSGVSSGANVLTF. The chain uses TRBV30 and TRBJ2-6, with TRBD2 matching over 11 bases. J gave up 4 bases and V 3 bases, and 17 bases lay outside the gene matches. Germline V gene lookup returns CDR1 GTSNPN and CDR2 SVGIG (reference sequence). The CDR3 is made up of 20 amino acids.

The chain employs TRBV6-5 and TRBJ1-5, with D unresolved. Trimming cost V 0 bases and J 0 bases, with 6 bases left between them. Germline assignment: CDR1 MNHEY and CDR2 SVGAGI. This CDR3 region has 15 residues. CDR3 amino acids: CASSYSRVSNQPQHF. For the CDR3, the DNA is TGTGCCAGCAGTTACTCGCGGGTTAGCAATCAGCCCCAGCATTTT.

J is TRBJ1-1 and V is TRBV28; a weak D match, TRBD1 (6 bases). This CDR3 has 14 residues. Germline CDR1 reads MDHEN; CDR2 reads SYDVKM. V lost 7 bases and J lost 4, with 16 bases in between. The CDR3 loop reads CASIPGDRSTEAFF. CDR3 bases: TGTGCCAGCATACCAGGGGATAGGAGCACTGAAGCTTTCTTT.

The CDR3 loop is CASSPPGGPDTQYF. As DNA, the CDR3 is TGTGCCAGCTCACCACCGGGCGGCCCAGATACGCAGTATTTT. V is TRBV18 and J is TRBJ2-3; D call uncertain. CDR3 size: 14 residues. V dropped 0 bases and J dropped 4 bases, with 8 bases sitting between them. The germline CDR1 and CDR2 sequences are KGHSH and LQKENI.

The gene calls are TRBV9 and TRBJ2-5; no reliable D call. CDR3 length: 14 residues. The V end lost 2 bases, the J end lost 5 bases, and 13 bases lay between the germline ends. CDR1 and CDR2 (germline): SGDLS, YYNGEE. CDR3 sequence (DNA): TGTGCCAGCAGCGTCCGATTACGGTCGGAGACCCAGTACTTC. Protein product: CASSVRLRSETQYF. Full variable domain (outside the CDR3, taken from reference TRBV9 and TRBJ2-5): DSGVTQTPKHLITATGQRVTLRCSPRSGDLSVYWYQQSLDQGLQFLIQYYNGEERAKGNILERFSAQQFPDLHSELNLSSLELGDSALYFCASSVRLRSETQYFGPGTRLLVL.

The chain carries TRBV5-1 and TRBJ1-1; D gene unclear. This CDR3 is 16 amino acids long. The V end lost 0 bases, the J end lost 4 bases, and 16 bases lay between the germline ends. CDR1 and CDR2 from the germline V gene are SGHRS and YFSETQ. In nucleotides, the CDR3 is TGCGCCAGCAGCTTGGACTACGACCGTCGTGCCACTGAAGCTTTCTTT. Translation: CASSLDYDRRATEAFF.

This chain connects TRBV18 to TRBJ1-2; 12 nucleotides align to TRBD1. V lost 0 bases and J lost 8; bases outside the gene matches: 4. The CDR3 is made up of 15 amino acids. Germline CDR1 and CDR2: KGHSH and LQKENI. The CDR3 loop reads CASSPPGQGADGYTF. For the CDR3, the DNA is TGTGCCAGCTCACCACCGGGACAGGGGGCTGACGGCTACACCTTC.

The rearrangement uses TRBV6-1 and TRBJ2-3; possible D gene TRBD1, 5 bases. CDR1 and CDR2 from the germline V gene are MNHNS and SASEGT. This CDR3 spans 12 amino acids. CDR3 sequence (DNA): TGTGCTCGACTCTCACAGGACGATACGCAGTATTTT. Translation gives CARLSQDDTQYF.

The rearrangement joins TRBV4-1 to TRBJ1-4; D remains unclear. Germline CDR1 and CDR2: MGHRA and YSYEKL. CDR3 size: 16 residues. Trimming shortened V by 0 bases and J by 6 bases, and 14 bases separated the two germline ends. CDR3 DNA sequence: TGCGCCAGCAGCCAAGAAGTTACAGCATTTTATGAAAAACTGTTTTTT. This encodes CASSQEVTAFYEKLFF.

This clone occurred once. V gene TRBV6-6 combines with J gene TRBJ2-7; D gene unclear. The CDR3 consists of 14 residues. CDR1 and CDR2 (germline): MNHNY, SVGAGI (reference sequence). V gave up 0 bases and J gave up 4 bases, with 10 bases separating them. CDR3 sequence reads: CASSYSRREYEQYF. The CDR3 DNA follows: TGTGCCAGCAGTTACTCGAGAAGGGAATACGAGCAGTACTTC.

The V call is TRBV7-9, the J call TRBJ2-4, with TRBD2 matching over 7 bases. Germline V CDR1 and CDR2: SEHNR, FQNEAQ (reference sequence). CDR3 length equals 14 residues. The trim removed 5 bases at V and 6 bases at J, leaving 7 bases unmatched. The CDR3 loop is CASSQTGGVNIQYF. The CDR3 DNA reads TGTGCCAGCAGCCAGACGGGAGGAGTAAACATTCAGTACTTC.

This chain links TRBV30 with TRBJ1-2; D gene unclear. V lost 4 bases to trimming and J lost 4 bases, with 16 bases between them. The V gene's germline CDR1 is GTSNPN and CDR2 SVGIG (reference sequence). CDR3 length: 14 residues. CDR3 bases: TGTGCCTGGACCACGGGATTCTGGGGCTATGGCTACACCTTC. Translation gives CAWTTGFWGYGYTF.

This chain uses TRBV5-6 with TRBJ2-6; no clear D gene. The V gene lost 4 bases and the J gene lost 4 bases, with 9 bases spanning the gap. Germline values: CDR1 SGHDT, CDR2 YYEEEE. The CDR3 is 14 residues long. In DNA, the CDR3 is TGTGCCAGCAGCCTCCTATCCGGGGCCAACGTCCTGACTTTC. This sequence encodes CASSLLSGANVLTF.

CDR3 coding DNA: TGTGCCAGCAGTCTTTCCGGGACACATAATCAGCCCCAGCATTTT. Its protein is CASSLSGTHNQPQHF. This chain links TRBV6-5 with TRBJ1-5, with D perhaps matching TRBD1 (6 bases). The CDR3 has 15 amino acids. CDR1 is MNHEY, CDR2 SVGAGI, per germline. Trimming shortened V by 5 bases and J by 4 bases, and 15 bases separated the two germline ends.

The V gene is TRBV5-1, the J gene TRBJ2-2; D not resolved. This CDR3 is built from 13 residues. CDR1 SGHRS and CDR2 YFSETQ come from the germline V gene. V shed 0 bases and J shed 5 bases, with 5 bases lying between them. The chain's CDR3 is CASSLDGTGELFF. In DNA, the CDR3 is TGCGCCAGCAGCTTGGACGGTACCGGGGAGCTGTTTTTT.

The sample holds one count of this clone. The chain has TRBV5-1 and TRBJ2-3; tentatively, D is TRBD1 (6 bases). This CDR3 comprises 15 residues. The germline gives CDR1 SGHRS, CDR2 YFSETQ. Trimming cost V 1 base and J 4 bases, with 13 bases left between them. In DNA form, the CDR3 reads TGCGCCAGCAGCTTGCGTCATCAGGGGTCAGATACGCAGTATTTT. This gives the protein CASSLRHQGSDTQYF.

The chain combines TRBV7-8 with TRBJ2-1; 10 bases match TRBD2. V shed 6 bases, J shed 4 bases, and the junction held 0 bases outside the gene matches. The CDR3 spans 13 residues. Germline loops: CDR1 SGHVS, CDR2 FQNEAQ. In DNA form, the CDR3 reads TGTGCCAGCAGGACTAGCGGGTACAATGAGCAGTTCTTC. This gives the protein CASRTSGYNEQFF.

This chain links TRBV6-5 with TRBJ1-1; TRBD1 matches at 10 bases. Germline V gene data show CDR1 as MNHEY and CDR2 as SVGAGI. CDR3 length: 15 amino acids. The V and J ends lost 3 bases and 4 bases, in that order; junction bases with no gene match: 5. CDR3 nucleotide sequence: TGTGCCAGCAGTTATCCGGGACAGGGGCGCACTGAAGCTTTCTTT. It yields the protein CASSYPGQGRTEAFF.

This rearrangement joins TRBV6-5 to TRBJ1-2, with 7 positions matching TRBD1. CDR3 length: 14 amino acids. V lost 2 bases to trimming and J lost 6 bases; unmatched junction nucleotides: 6. The germline V gene has CDR1 MNHEY and CDR2 SVGAGI. The CDR3 sequence: CASSYQEGANGYTF. The DNA for the CDR3 is TGTGCCAGCAGTTACCAGGAGGGGGCGAATGGCTACACCTTC.

The rearrangement uses TRBV5-4 and TRBJ2-1; D remains unclear. The V end was cut by 4 bases, the J end by 7 bases, with 12 bases between. The CDR3 contains 13 residues. Germline CDR1 is SGHNT and CDR2 is YYREEE (reference sequence). CDR3 sequence: CASSITLRNEQFF. The DNA of the CDR3 is TGTGCCAGCAGCATAACCCTTAGGAATGAGCAGTTCTTC.

J is TRBJ2-7 and V is TRBV28, with TRBD2 as a possible D gene (6 bases). This CDR3 region has 13 residues. V was cut by 7 bases and J by 3 bases, with 13 bases left in between. Germline CDR1 and CDR2: MDHEN and SYDVKM. Written as DNA, the CDR3 is TGTGCCAGCACCTCCGCGGGGTTCTACGAGCAGTACTTC. The encoded protein is CASTSAGFYEQYF.